One and the same sample provided the 21 T cell receptor beta chains below, sequenced in a study of tumor and adjacent non-tumor tissue in lung cancer. No cell sorting was done before RNA was extracted from the tissue. Three rounds of nested PCR, following a modified ARM-PCR protocol, produced the TCRbeta library. A single record per CDR3 protein comes from TCRdb applying MiXCR to the multiplex PCR reads. The profile shows over 110,000 distinct CDR3 sequences, about 71% of them singletons. Sequencing input: lung tumor tissue. All receptors derive from a man aged 55-75 years with small cell lung cancer.

As concerns this clonotype: This may be a read error: a much more frequent sequence differs by one nucleotide. This rearrangement joins TRBV4-2 to TRBJ1-1; TRBD1 matches 7 bases. With 0 bases clipped from V and 4 bases from J, the junction kept 5 bases outside the gene matches. CDR1 and CDR2 from the germline V gene are LGHNA and YNFKEQ. CDR3 length equals 15 residues. The CDR3 DNA is TGTGCCAGCAGCCAAGATACAGGGGATAGCACTGAAGCTTTCTTT. The encoded protein is CASSQDTGDSTEAFF.

Of note for this clonotype: This may arise from a read error, as a much more abundant clone is one base away. J is TRBJ2-3 and V is TRBV10-3; 9 nucleotides agree with TRBD2. The CDR3 is 15 amino acids. The germline gives CDR1 ENHRY, CDR2 SYGVKD. With 9 bases clipped from V and 6 bases from J, the junction kept 13 bases outside the gene matches. The chain's CDR3 is CAISGVSGSFDTQYF. For the CDR3, the DNA is TGTGCCATTTCGGGGGTTAGCGGGAGTTTTGATACGCAGTATTTT.

This clonotype was counted many times. This CDR3 reads CSAKSTNEKLFF. The CDR3 nucleotides are TGCAGTGCTAAGTCAACTAATGAAAAACTGTTTTTT. This chain links TRBV20-1 with TRBJ1-4; D call uncertain. V was clipped by 4 bases and J by 0 bases, with 3 bases between them. The CDR3 sequence is 12 residues long. Germline values: CDR1 DFQATT, CDR2 SNEGSKA (reference sequence).

This clonotype was recorded at least ten times. The chain links TRBV12-3 or TRBV12-4 to TRBJ2-1; 8 bases align to TRBD2. Trimming at V came to 7 bases and at J to 9 bases, leaving 5 bases not matched to a gene. The CDR3 extends over 12 amino acids. Here the CDR3 reads CASTFSGTEQFF. The CDR3 DNA follows: TGTGCCAGCACCTTTAGCGGGACTGAGCAGTTCTTC.

In the case of this clonotype: This may be a read error, as it is one base from a much larger clone. The CDR3 does not close with the conserved phenylalanine or tryptophan, likely indicating a read error. The rearrangement joins TRBV11-1 to TRBJ2-1; D perhaps matches TRBD1 (6 bases). Between the trimmed V and J ends, which lost 5 bases and 0 bases, there was a span of 14 bases. This CDR3 contains 16 residues. Germline assignment: CDR1 SGHAT and CDR2 FQDESV (reference sequence). The CDR3 DNA follows: TGTGCCAGCAGCCGGCGAGGGGGTTCCTCCTACAATGAGCAGTTCCTC. This gives the protein CASSRRGGSSYNEQFL.

A word on this clonotype: Relative to the germline gene, one junction end is altered; a read error may explain this. The chain is built from TRBV11-2 and TRBJ2-1, with D perhaps TRBD2 (5 bases). CDR3 length equals 18 residues. CDR1 SGHAT and CDR2 FQNNGV come from the germline V gene. CDR3 DNA: TGTGCTAGCAGCTTAGGAGTAGCAGGAGGCTACTACTACAATGGGCAGTTCTTC. As protein: CASSLGVAGGYYYNGQFF.

This clonotype appeared once. A read error is likely, as this CDR3 ends without the conserved phenylalanine or tryptophan. V gene TRBV12-3 or TRBV12-4 combines with J gene TRBJ1-2; D unclear. The CDR3 has 14 residues. CDR3 loop: CTSSLSGTNYGYTI. The CDR3 DNA reads as TGTACCAGCAGTTTATCGGGCACGAACTATGGCTACACCATC.

The gene calls are TRBV6-5 and TRBJ2-3; no clear D gene. Germline-derived CDR1 and CDR2 are MNHEY and SVGAGI. CDR3 length: 11 residues. Trimming cost V 5 bases and J 5 bases, with 5 bases left between them. The CDR3 DNA follows: TGTGCCAGCAGTAAGGGAGATACGCAGTATTTT. It encodes CASSKGDTQYF.

Concerning this clonotype itself: One junction end disagrees with the germline gene, perhaps due to a read error. V gene TRBV20-1 combines with J gene TRBJ2-7; D may be TRBD2 (6 bases). Germline V gene sequence: CDR1 DFQATT, CDR2 SNEGSKA (reference sequence). The CDR3 length is 14 residues. CDR3 coding DNA: TGCAGTGCTGCGGCCGAGGAGCGGGTCTACGATCAGTACTTC. Translation: CSAAAEERVYDQYF.

The V call is TRBV10-3, the J call TRBJ1-1; D gene unclear. CDR1 ENHRY and CDR2 SYGVKD come from the germline V gene. This CDR3 spans 12 amino acids. Trimming cost V 9 bases and J 2 bases, with 10 bases left between them. The CDR3 region has the DNA TGTGCCATTCGGGCCTTCAACACTGAAGCTTTCTTT. Translation gives CAIRAFNTEAFF.

This clonotype was detected many times. The rearrangement uses TRBV29-1 and TRBJ2-5; no definite D call. The CDR3 loop spans 12 amino acids. The V gene lost 4 bases and the J gene lost 4 bases, with 10 bases spanning the gap. Germline CDR1 SQVTM, CDR2 ANQGSEA. The CDR3 region is CSVGQFGETQYF. CDR3 bases: TGCAGCGTTGGGCAATTTGGAGAGACCCAGTACTTC.

On this clonotype: At one end, the junction sequence differs from germline, possibly due to a read error. CDR3 DNA: TGCACCAGCAGCCTCCGGGTAGCATTCCAGGGAGATACGCAGTATTTT. Residues: CTSSLRVAFQGDTQYF. This chain joins TRBV4-1 and TRBJ2-3; maybe TRBD1 (5 bases). This CDR3 has 16 amino acids. Germline V gene lookup returns CDR1 MGHRA and CDR2 YSYEKL.

As concerns this clonotype: Likely a read error: the CDR3 ends without its conserved phenylalanine or tryptophan. V is TRBV5-4 and J is TRBJ2-1; D call uncertain. Per germline, CDR1 SGHNT and CDR2 YYREEE (reference sequence). The CDR3 runs 12 residues. The CDR3 reads CTSTGHYNEQFL. The CDR3 coding sequence is TGTACCAGCACCGGGCATTACAATGAGCAGTTCCTC.

About this clonotype: A much larger clonotype is one base distant, so this may be a read error. The chain has TRBV12-3 or TRBV12-4 and TRBJ2-5; possibly TRBD2 for D (5 bases). V lost 8 bases to trimming and J lost 7 bases, with 17 bases between them. The CDR3 extends over 13 amino acids. The CDR3 region has the DNA TGTGCCAGCGGCACTGGAGGAACGGGGACCCAGTACTTC. Amino acids: CASGTGGTGTQYF.

This clonotype has only a few counts. CDR3 region: CAWSTGTGLNTEAFF. In nucleotides, the CDR3 is TGTGCCTGGAGTACCGGGACAGGACTGAACACTGAAGCTTTCTTT. The rearrangement uses TRBV30 and TRBJ1-1; TRBD1 matches at 8 bases. The CDR3 covers 15 residues. Germline-derived CDR1 and CDR2 are GTSNPN and SVGIG (reference sequence). V shed 2 bases, J shed 0 bases, and the junction held 5 bases outside the gene matches.

This clonotype was detected only once. Lacking the conserved final phenylalanine or tryptophan, this CDR3 likely reflects a read error. The V call is TRBV6-2 or TRBV6-3, the J call TRBJ1-1; D remains unclear. The CDR3 extends over 15 amino acids. V gave up 8 bases and J gave up 1 base, with 17 bases separating them. CDR1 and CDR2 (germline): MNHEY, SVGEGT. The CDR3 nucleotides are TGTGCCAGCCTACTGGGCCCGATATGGAACACTGAAGCTTTCTAT. This encodes CASLLGPIWNTEAFY.

In this sample, this clonotype turned up a few times. V is TRBV11-2 and J is TRBJ2-7; 12 bases are shared with TRBD2. The CDR3 extends over 14 amino acids. J gave up 4 bases and V 2 bases, and 0 bases lay outside the gene matches. Germline lookup yields CDR1 SGHAT and CDR2 FQNNGV. CDR3 in DNA: TGTGCCAGCAGCTTACTAGCGGGAGGGTACGAGCAGTACTTC. This encodes CASSLLAGGYEQYF. The entire variable domain, with the rest obtained from reference TRBV11-2 and TRBJ2-7, is as follows: EAGVAQSPRYKIIEKRQSVAFWCNPISGHATLYWYQQILGQGPKLLIQFQNNGVVDDSQLPKDRFSAERLKGVDSTLKIQPAKLEDSAVYLCASSLLAGGYEQYFGPGTRLTVT.

This clonotype came up a few times. V is TRBV5-6 and J is TRBJ1-1; D remains ambiguous. The germline CDR1 and CDR2 sequences are SGHDT and YYEEEE. Deletions cut 0 bases from V and 1 base from J, with 13 bases between. The CDR3 extends over 16 amino acids. CDR3 nucleotides: TGTGCCAGCAGCTTGGATGTCAGGACGGGGAACACTGAAGCTTTCTTT. Its protein product is CASSLDVRTGNTEAFF.

This clonotype was observed a handful of times. It may be a read error: a sequence one base away is much more abundant. The chain has TRBV6-2 or TRBV6-3 and TRBJ2-7; D not resolved. CDR1 and CDR2 (germline): MNHEY, SVGEGT. The CDR3 totals 15 residues. V lost 6 bases, J lost 2 bases, and 17 bases lay in between. This chain's CDR3 is CASSHWLVETYEQYF. CDR3 coding DNA: TGTGCCAGCAGCCACTGGCTAGTGGAAACCTACGAGCAGTACTTC.

As for this clonotype: This may stem from a read error, because a much larger clone lies one nucleotide away. This chain joins TRBV4-1 and TRBJ1-5; D remains ambiguous. Trimming removed 2 bases from V and 1 base from J, with 6 bases in between. CDR1 is MGHRA, CDR2 YSYEKL, per germline. CDR3 length equals 14 residues. The CDR3 coding sequence is TGCGCCAGCAGCCAACTACCCAGCAATCAGCCCCAGCATTTT. It specifies CASSQLPSNQPQHF.

A word on this clonotype: Germline and junction disagree at one end, which may indicate a read error. The chain combines TRBV12-5 with TRBJ1-2; unclear D gene. Germline V CDR1 and CDR2: LGHNT, FRNRAP. The CDR3 has 13 amino acids. The CDR3 DNA reads TGTGTTAGTGGTTCACAGAGGGAGAATGGCTACACCTTC. Amino acids: CVSGSQRENGYTF.